These 7 T cell receptor beta chains share one sample of origin, sequenced in a study of T cell responses to AZD1222 COVID-19 vaccine. Profiled with immunoSEQ multiplex PCR; TCRdb holds only in-frame clones, not every one. The sample yields 120,000 to 150,000 clones, 92% seen once. The sample in question was peripheral blood, obtained 28 days after the second AZD1222 dose. All receptors come from an adult who received the AZD1222 COVID-19 vaccine.

This rearrangement joins TRBV27 to TRBJ2-5; possibly TRBD2 for D (5 bases). The CDR3 is 15 amino acids. Germline CDR1 MNHEY, CDR2 SMNVEV (reference sequence). V was cut by 3 bases and J by 2 bases, with 13 bases left in between. CDR3 nucleotides: TGTGCCAGCAGTTTGATAACTAGAGGTCAAGAGACCCAGTACTTC. Translated: CASSLITRGQETQYF.

The chain uses TRBV20-1 and TRBJ1-1; D remains ambiguous. Trimming took 3 bases from V and 2 from J, leaving 10 bases between them. The CDR3 extends over 13 amino acids. The V gene's germline CDR1 is DFQATT and CDR2 SNEGSKA (reference sequence). This CDR3 is CSASKEINTEAFF. The CDR3 DNA sequence: TGCAGTGCTAGTAAGGAAATAAACACTGAAGCTTTCTTT.

The genes are TRBV28 and TRBJ1-1; D is possibly TRBD1 (5 bases). The V end lost 3 bases, the J end lost 11 bases, and 10 bases lay between the germline ends. The germline V gene has CDR1 MDHEN and CDR2 SYDVKM. This CDR3 region has 11 residues. The CDR3 here is CASSFMGTAFF. CDR3 DNA: TGTGCCAGCAGTTTTATGGGGACGGCTTTCTTT.

The rearrangement uses TRBV19 and TRBJ2-3, with 13 bases fitting TRBD2. Trimming removed 9 bases from V and 3 bases from J; junction bases left unmatched: 15. The CDR3 loop spans 18 amino acids. Germline CDR1 LNHDA, CDR2 SQIVND (reference sequence). The CDR3 DNA sequence: TGTGCCAGCGTAGACCCCTGGACTAGCGGGGGACGGACAGATACGCAGTATTTT. Residues: CASVDPWTSGGRTDTQYF.

This clone was counted a few times. The V and J genes are TRBV6-4 and TRBJ2-1, with a possible D match to TRBD2 (6 bases). There are 15 residues in the CDR3. V was clipped by 5 bases and J by 7 bases, with 18 bases between them. Germline CDR1 reads MRHNA; CDR2 reads SNTAGT. This CDR3 reads CASSIGAGSGNEQFF. CDR3 DNA sequence: TGTGCCAGCAGTATCGGGGCGGGGTCCGGGAATGAGCAGTTCTTC.

This rearrangement joins TRBV2 to TRBJ1-2; TRBD1 is a possible D gene (5 bases). Germline-derived CDR1 and CDR2 are SNHLY and FYNNEI. The length of the CDR3 is 10 residues. V was cut by 6 bases and J by 8 bases, with 7 bases left in between. In DNA form, the CDR3 reads TGTGCCAGCAGACCAGGGGGCTACACCTTC. The encoded protein is CASRPGGYTF.

The chain combines TRBV19 with TRBJ2-2; D not certain. Germline lookup yields CDR1 LNHDA and CDR2 SQIVND (reference sequence). The CDR3 totals 14 residues. V dropped 6 bases and J dropped 7 bases, with 15 bases sitting between them. The CDR3 spells CASRSNWKNGELFF. CDR3 DNA sequence: TGTGCCAGTAGGAGTAATTGGAAGAACGGGGAGCTGTTTTTT.